These 17 T cell receptor beta chains were all obtained from the same sample, sequenced in a study of cytomegalovirus exposure and HLA in healthy donors. Produced via immunoSEQ multiplex PCR; TCRdb's table is partial and in-frame only. This sample has 250,000 to 400,000 clones, with roughly 86% found just once. The sample consisted of PBMCs. Source of these receptors: a man aged 25-45 years in good health and CMV-seronegative.

This clone occurred once. The chain couples TRBV6-5 to TRBJ2-1; 9 positions agree with TRBD2. Trimming removed 2 bases from V and 0 bases from J; junction bases left unmatched: 2. Germline assignment: CDR1 MNHEY and CDR2 SVGAGI. The CDR3 runs to 16 residues. CDR3 DNA: TGTGCCAGCAGTTACCTAGCGGGGACCTCCTACAATGAGCAGTTCTTC. It codes for CASSYLAGTSYNEQFF.

The V and J genes are TRBV18 and TRBJ1-1, with 7 positions matching TRBD1. Losses at the gene ends were 2 bases for V and 0 bases for J; bases not matched to a gene: 6. Germline V CDR1 and CDR2: KGHSH, LQKENI. The CDR3 spans 16 residues. The CDR3 bases are TGTGCCAGCTCACCAAAGATGACAGGGATGAACACTGAAGCTTTCTTT. This translates into CASSPKMTGMNTEAFF.

The CDR3, as DNA: TGTGCCAGCAGCCAAGGTGAAGCGGGGGCCTACAATGAGCAGTTCTTC. Protein: CASSQGEAGAYNEQFF. This chain joins TRBV4-2 and TRBJ2-1; 8 bases are shared with TRBD2. CDR1 and CDR2 (germline): LGHNA, YNFKEQ. The CDR3 extends over 16 amino acids. With V trimmed by 1 base and J by 2 bases, 4 bases remained unmatched.

This chain uses TRBV5-1 with TRBJ2-7; TRBD1 agrees at 8 bases. This CDR3 contains 13 residues. Looked up from germline, CDR1 is SGHRS and CDR2 is YFSETQ. V shed 3 bases and J 2 bases; nucleotides not matched to a gene: 1. The CDR3 nucleotides read TGCGCCAGCAGCTGGACAGGGCCCTACGAGCAGTACTTC. Protein: CASSWTGPYEQYF.

The chain uses TRBV18 and TRBJ2-7, with no clear D. The CDR3 runs 15 residues. The germline CDR1 and CDR2 sequences are KGHSH and LQKENI. The germline V and J ends were trimmed by 2 bases and 3 bases, with 14 bases remaining between them. The CDR3: CASSPTDTHGYEQYF. The DNA for the CDR3 is TGTGCCAGCTCACCAACAGACACCCACGGCTACGAGCAGTACTTC.

This rearrangement joins TRBV7-2 to TRBJ2-7; no definite D call. Trimming took 5 bases from V and 2 from J, leaving 19 bases between them. The CDR3 is made up of 16 amino acids. CDR1 and CDR2 from the germline V gene are SGHTA and FQGNSA. As DNA, the CDR3 is TGTGCCAGCAGCACACAACAACAGATAACGACCTACGAGCAGTACTTC. Its protein product is CASSTQQQITTYEQYF.

This chain uses TRBV5-1 with TRBJ2-6; no reliable D call. With 4 bases removed from V and 0 bases from J, the gap between germline ends came to 5 bases. Germline V gives CDR1 SGHRS, CDR2 YFSETQ. The CDR3 covers 14 residues. The CDR3 region is CASSPFSGANVLTF. CDR3 DNA sequence: TGCGCCAGCAGCCCCTTCTCTGGGGCCAACGTCCTGACTTTC.

This chain joins TRBV4-1 and TRBJ2-3; D is unclear. This CDR3 comprises 13 residues. CDR1 is MGHRA, CDR2 YSYEKL, per germline. V dropped 8 bases and J dropped 1 base, with 10 bases sitting between them. The CDR3 DNA sequence: TGCGCCAGCGGCCCCCTTGGCACAGATACGCAGTATTTT. Protein: CASGPLGTDTQYF.

The J gene is TRBJ2-3, the V gene TRBV4-2, with 7 positions matching TRBD2. CDR1 is LGHNA, CDR2 YNFKEQ, per germline. Trimming cost V 0 bases and J 5 bases; bases outside gene matches: 5. CDR3 length: 15 amino acids. CDR3 sequence reads: CASSQDLGGGDTQYF. In DNA form, the CDR3 reads TGTGCCAGCAGCCAAGATCTGGGGGGGGGAGATACGCAGTATTTT.

The gene calls are TRBV7-9 and TRBJ2-3; weak D call: TRBD2 (5 bases). V shed 2 bases and J shed 3 bases, with 9 bases lying between them. The CDR3 covers 14 residues. In germline, CDR1 is SEHNR, CDR2 FQNEAQ (reference sequence). The CDR3 DNA sequence: TGTGCCAGCAGCTTAACGGGGAGAACAGATACGCAGTATTTT. It yields the protein CASSLTGRTDTQYF. The whole variable domain, remainder taken from reference TRBV7-9 and TRBJ2-3, is DTGVSQNPRHKITKRGQNVTFRCDPISEHNRLYWYRQTLGQGPEFLTYFQNEAQLEKSRLLSDRFSAERPKGSFSTLEIQRTEQGDSAMYLCASSLTGRTDTQYFGPGTRLTVL.

This clone appeared once. The gene calls are TRBV6-5 and TRBJ1-1, with 7 positions matching TRBD1. The CDR3 is 15 residues long. Looked up from germline, CDR1 is MNHEY and CDR2 is SVGAGI. The trim removed 6 bases at V and 11 bases at J, leaving 18 bases unmatched. As DNA, the CDR3 is TGTGCCAGCAGCTACGACAAAGGGACAGCGCACGCGGCTTTCTTT. It codes for CASSYDKGTAHAAFF.

V usage is TRBV5-1 and J usage is TRBJ2-5; 9 bases line up with TRBD2. Germline V CDR1 and CDR2: SGHRS, YFSETQ. The CDR3 is made up of 15 amino acids. V was pared by 4 bases and J by 2 bases, with 6 bases of the junction left unmatched. This CDR3 is CASSTALAGQETQYF. The DNA for the CDR3 is TGCGCCAGCAGCACGGCTCTAGCGGGGCAAGAGACCCAGTACTTC.

The chain couples TRBV6-1 to TRBJ1-2, with 7 bases fitting TRBD1. This CDR3 region has 13 residues. Germline lookup yields CDR1 MNHNS and CDR2 SASEGT. The V segment lost 7 bases and the J segment 6 bases; nucleotides outside the gene matches: 8. Written as DNA, the CDR3 is TGTGCCAGCAATGGACAGGCCCACGATGGCTACACCTTC. Translated, it gives CASNGQAHDGYTF.

This clone was counted a single time. The chain employs TRBV2 and TRBJ1-6, with 10 bases lining up with TRBD1. Germline V gene sequence: CDR1 SNHLY, CDR2 FYNNEI. The trim removed 6 bases at V and 7 bases at J, leaving 6 bases unmatched. The CDR3 runs to 15 residues. In DNA, the CDR3 is TGTGCCAGCAGGGGGCAGACAGGGGGCAATTCACCCCTCCACTTT. Its translation: CASRGQTGGNSPLHF.

The chain recombines TRBV6-5 with TRBJ2-7; no firm D call. Germline V gene data show CDR1 as MNHEY and CDR2 as SVGAGI. V was clipped by 2 bases and J by 3 bases, with 14 bases between them. The CDR3 spans 15 residues. The CDR3 nucleotides read TGTGCCAGCAGTTACCGAGACCGCGGATTCTACGAGCAGTACTTC. Amino acids: CASSYRDRGFYEQYF.

The chain has TRBV18 and TRBJ2-2; TRBD2 matches 10 bases. The V gene's germline CDR1 is KGHSH and CDR2 LQKENI. Germline trimming cut 3 bases from V and 0 bases from J; bases unmatched to any gene: 4. CDR3 length: 17 residues. The CDR3 sequence is CASSPWLAGANTGELFF. The CDR3 nucleotides read TGTGCCAGCTCACCCTGGCTAGCGGGGGCGAACACCGGGGAGCTGTTTTTT. The whole variable domain, filled in from reference TRBV18 and TRBJ2-2, reads NAGVMQNPRHLVRRRGQEARLRCSPMKGHSHVYWYRQLPEEGLKFMVYLQKENIIDESGMPKERFSAEFPKEGPSILRIQQVVRGDSAAYFCASSPWLAGANTGELFFGEGSRLTVL.

The rearrangement joins TRBV5-1 to TRBJ1-4; TRBD1 agrees at 9 bases. V gave up 4 bases and J gave up 2 bases; unmatched junction bases: 3. This CDR3 region has 15 residues. CDR1 is SGHRS and CDR2 is YFSETQ in the germline V gene. CDR3 residues: CASSRGTGTNEKLFF. The CDR3 DNA reads as TGCGCCAGCAGCCGCGGGACAGGGACTAATGAAAAACTGTTTTTT.